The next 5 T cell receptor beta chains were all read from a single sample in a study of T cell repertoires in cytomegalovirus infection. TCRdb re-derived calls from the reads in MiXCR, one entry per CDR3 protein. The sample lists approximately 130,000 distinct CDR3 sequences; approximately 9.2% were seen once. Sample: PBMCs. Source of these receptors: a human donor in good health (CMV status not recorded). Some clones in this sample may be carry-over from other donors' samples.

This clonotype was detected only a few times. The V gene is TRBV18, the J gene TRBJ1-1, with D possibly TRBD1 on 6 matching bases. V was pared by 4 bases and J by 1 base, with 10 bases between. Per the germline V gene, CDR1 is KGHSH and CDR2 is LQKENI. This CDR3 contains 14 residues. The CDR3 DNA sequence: TGTGCCAGCTCACACAGGGCATCGAACACTGAAGCTTTCTTT. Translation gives CASSHRASNTEAFF. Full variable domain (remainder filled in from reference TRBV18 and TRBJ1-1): NAGVMQNPRHLVRRRGQEARLRCSPMKGHSHVYWYRQLPEEGLKFMVYLQKENIIDESGMPKERFSAEFPKEGPSILRIQQVVRGDSAAYFCASSHRASNTEAFFGQGTRLTVV.

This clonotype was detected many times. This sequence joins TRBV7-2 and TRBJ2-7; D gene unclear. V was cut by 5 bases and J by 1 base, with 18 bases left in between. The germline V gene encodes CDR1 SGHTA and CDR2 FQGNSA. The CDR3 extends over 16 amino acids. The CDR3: CASSLTNGFLSYEQYF. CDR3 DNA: TGTGCCAGCAGCCTGACGAACGGATTCCTTTCCTACGAGCAGTACTTC.

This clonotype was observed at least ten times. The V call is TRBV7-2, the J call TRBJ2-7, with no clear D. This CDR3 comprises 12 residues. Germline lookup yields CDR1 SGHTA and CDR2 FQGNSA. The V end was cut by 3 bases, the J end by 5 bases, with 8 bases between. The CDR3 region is CASSFGVNEQYF. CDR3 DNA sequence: TGTGCCAGCAGCTTTGGGGTAAACGAGCAGTACTTC.

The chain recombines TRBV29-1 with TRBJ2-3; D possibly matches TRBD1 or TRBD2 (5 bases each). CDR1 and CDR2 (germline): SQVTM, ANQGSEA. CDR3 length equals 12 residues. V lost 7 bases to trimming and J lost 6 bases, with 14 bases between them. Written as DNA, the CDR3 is TGCAGCGGTACTCTAGGGGAGGATACGCAGTATTTT. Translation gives CSGTLGEDTQYF.

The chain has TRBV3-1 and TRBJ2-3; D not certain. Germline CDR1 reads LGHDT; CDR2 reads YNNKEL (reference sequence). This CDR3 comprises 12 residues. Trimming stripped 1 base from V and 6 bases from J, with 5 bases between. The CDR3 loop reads CASSQVPDTQYF. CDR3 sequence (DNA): TGTGCCAGCAGCCAAGTACCGGATACGCAGTATTTT.